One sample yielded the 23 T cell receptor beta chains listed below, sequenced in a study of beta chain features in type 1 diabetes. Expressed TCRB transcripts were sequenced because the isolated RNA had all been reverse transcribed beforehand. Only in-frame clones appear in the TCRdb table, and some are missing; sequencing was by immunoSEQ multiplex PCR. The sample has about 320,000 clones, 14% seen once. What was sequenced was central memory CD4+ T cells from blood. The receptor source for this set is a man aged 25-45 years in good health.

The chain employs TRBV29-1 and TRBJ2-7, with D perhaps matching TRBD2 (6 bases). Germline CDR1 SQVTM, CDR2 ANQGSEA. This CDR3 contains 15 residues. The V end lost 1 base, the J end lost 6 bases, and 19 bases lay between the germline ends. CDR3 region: CSVEGLLGSGVEQYF. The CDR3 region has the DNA TGCAGCGTTGAAGGGTTGTTGGGCTCGGGGGTCGAGCAGTACTTC.

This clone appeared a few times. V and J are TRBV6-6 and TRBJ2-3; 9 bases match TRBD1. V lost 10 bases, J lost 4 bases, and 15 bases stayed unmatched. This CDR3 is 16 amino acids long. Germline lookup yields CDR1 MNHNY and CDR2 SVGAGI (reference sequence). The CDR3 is CATTRGQGKRADTQYF. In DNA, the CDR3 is TGTGCCACCACTAGAGGACAGGGGAAGCGGGCAGATACGCAGTATTTT.

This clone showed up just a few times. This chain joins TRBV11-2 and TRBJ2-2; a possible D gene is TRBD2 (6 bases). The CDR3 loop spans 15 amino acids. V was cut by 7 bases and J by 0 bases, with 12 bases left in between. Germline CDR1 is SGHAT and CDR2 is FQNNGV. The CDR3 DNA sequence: TGTGCCAGCACCGACGGCGGGGCGAACACCGGGGAGCTGTTTTTT. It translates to CASTDGGANTGELFF. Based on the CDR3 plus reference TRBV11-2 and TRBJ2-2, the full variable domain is EAGVAQSPRYKIIEKRQSVAFWCNPISGHATLYWYQQILGQGPKLLIQFQNNGVVDDSQLPKDRFSAERLKGVDSTLKIQPAKLEDSAVYLCASTDGGANTGELFFGEGSRLTVL.

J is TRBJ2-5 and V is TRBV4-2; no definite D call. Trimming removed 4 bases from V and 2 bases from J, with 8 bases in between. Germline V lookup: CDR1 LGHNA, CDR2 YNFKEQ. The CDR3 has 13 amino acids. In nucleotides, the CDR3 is TGTGCCAGCAGCCTGGGCAGGCAAGAGACCCAGTACTTC. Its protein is CASSLGRQETQYF.

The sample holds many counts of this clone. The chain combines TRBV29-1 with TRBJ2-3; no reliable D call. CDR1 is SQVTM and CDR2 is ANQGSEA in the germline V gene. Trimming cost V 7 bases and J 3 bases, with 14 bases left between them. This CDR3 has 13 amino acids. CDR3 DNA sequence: TGCAGCGGAGCCGGGCTTACTACAGATACGCAGTATTTT. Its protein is CSGAGLTTDTQYF.

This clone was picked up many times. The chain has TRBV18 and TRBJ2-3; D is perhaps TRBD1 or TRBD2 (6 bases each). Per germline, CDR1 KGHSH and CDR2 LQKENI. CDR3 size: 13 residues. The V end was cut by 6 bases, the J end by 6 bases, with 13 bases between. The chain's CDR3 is CASSGGPADTQYF. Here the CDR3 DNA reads TGTGCCAGCTCTGGGGGGCCGGCGGATACGCAGTATTTT.

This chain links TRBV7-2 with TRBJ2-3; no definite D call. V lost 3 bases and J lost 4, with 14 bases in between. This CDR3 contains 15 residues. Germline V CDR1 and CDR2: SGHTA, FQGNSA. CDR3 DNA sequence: TGTGCCAGCAGCTTGGATACTTTTAGGCCAGATACGCAGTATTTT. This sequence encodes CASSLDTFRPDTQYF.

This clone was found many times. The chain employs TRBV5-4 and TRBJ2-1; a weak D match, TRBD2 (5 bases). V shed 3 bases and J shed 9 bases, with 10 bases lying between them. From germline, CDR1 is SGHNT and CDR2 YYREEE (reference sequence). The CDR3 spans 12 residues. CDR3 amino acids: CASSSPSIEQFF. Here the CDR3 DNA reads TGTGCCAGCAGCTCGCCTAGCATTGAGCAGTTCTTC.

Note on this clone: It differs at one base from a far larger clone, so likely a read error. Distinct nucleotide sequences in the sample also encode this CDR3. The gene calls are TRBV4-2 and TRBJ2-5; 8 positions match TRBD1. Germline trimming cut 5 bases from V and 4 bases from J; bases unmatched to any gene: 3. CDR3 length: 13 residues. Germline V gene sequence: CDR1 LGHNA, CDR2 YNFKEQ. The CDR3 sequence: CASSTDRGETQYF. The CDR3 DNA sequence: TGTGCCAGCAGCACCGACAGGGGAGAGACCCAGTACTTC.

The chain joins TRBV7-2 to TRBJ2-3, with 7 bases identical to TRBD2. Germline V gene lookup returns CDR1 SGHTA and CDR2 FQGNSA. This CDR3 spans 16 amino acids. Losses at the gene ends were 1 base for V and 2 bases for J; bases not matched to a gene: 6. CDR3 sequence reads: CASSLDLAGITDTQYF. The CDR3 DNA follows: TGTGCCAGCAGCTTAGATTTAGCGGGCATCACAGATACGCAGTATTTT.

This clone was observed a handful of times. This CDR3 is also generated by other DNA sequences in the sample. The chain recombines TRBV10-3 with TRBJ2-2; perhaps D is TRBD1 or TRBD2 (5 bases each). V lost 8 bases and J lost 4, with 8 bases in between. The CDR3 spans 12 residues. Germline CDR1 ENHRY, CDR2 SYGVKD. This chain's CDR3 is CAISGTTGELFF. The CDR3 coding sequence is TGTGCCATCTCCGGGACCACCGGGGAGCTGTTTTTT.

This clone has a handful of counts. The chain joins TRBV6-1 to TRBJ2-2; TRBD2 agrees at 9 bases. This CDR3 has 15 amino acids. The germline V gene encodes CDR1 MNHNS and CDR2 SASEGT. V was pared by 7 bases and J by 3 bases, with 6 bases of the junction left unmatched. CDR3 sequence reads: CASTQRGADTGELFF. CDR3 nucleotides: TGTGCCAGCACACAGCGGGGGGCCGACACCGGGGAGCTGTTTTTT.

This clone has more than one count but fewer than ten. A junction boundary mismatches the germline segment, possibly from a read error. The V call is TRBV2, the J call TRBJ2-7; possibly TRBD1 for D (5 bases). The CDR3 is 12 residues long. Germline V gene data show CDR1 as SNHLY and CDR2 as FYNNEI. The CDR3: CASSEALLTGLF. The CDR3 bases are TGTGCCAGCAGTGAAGCGCTTCTAACAGGCCTCTTC.

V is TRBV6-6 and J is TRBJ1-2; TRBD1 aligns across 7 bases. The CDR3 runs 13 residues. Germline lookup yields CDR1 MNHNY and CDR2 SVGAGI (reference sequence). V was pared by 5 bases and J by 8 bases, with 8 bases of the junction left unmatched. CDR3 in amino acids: CASSPRGQGGYTF. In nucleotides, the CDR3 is TGTGCCAGCAGTCCAAGGGGGCAAGGCGGCTACACCTTC.

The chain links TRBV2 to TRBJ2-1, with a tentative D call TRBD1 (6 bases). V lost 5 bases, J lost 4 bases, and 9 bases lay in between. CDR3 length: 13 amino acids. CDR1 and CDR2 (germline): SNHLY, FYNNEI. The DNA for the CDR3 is TGTGCCAGCAGTCTACAGGGATACAATGAGCAGTTCTTC. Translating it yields CASSLQGYNEQFF.

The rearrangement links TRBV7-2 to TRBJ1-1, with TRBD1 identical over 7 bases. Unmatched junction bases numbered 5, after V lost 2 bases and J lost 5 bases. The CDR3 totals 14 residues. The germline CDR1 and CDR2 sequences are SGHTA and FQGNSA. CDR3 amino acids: CASSLTGVRTEAFF. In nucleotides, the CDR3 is TGTGCCAGCAGCTTAACAGGGGTTCGGACTGAAGCTTTCTTT.

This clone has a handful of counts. DNA of the CDR3: TGTGCCAGCAGTTGGGGGCAGTTGAACACTGAAGCTTTCTTT. Amino acids: CASSWGQLNTEAFF. The V gene is TRBV27, the J gene TRBJ1-1; maybe TRBD1 (6 bases). The germline V gene has CDR1 MNHEY and CDR2 SMNVEV (reference sequence). V was cut by 4 bases and J by 0 bases, with 9 bases left in between. The CDR3 runs to 14 residues.

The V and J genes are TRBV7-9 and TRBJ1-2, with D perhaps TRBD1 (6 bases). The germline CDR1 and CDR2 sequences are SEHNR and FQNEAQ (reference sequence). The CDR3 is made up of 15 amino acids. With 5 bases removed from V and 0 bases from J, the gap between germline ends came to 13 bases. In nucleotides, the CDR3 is TGTGCCAGCAGCGAGACAGGAGACGCTAACTATGGCTACACCTTC. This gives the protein CASSETGDANYGYTF. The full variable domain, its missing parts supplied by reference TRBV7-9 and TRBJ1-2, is DTGVSQNPRHKITKRGQNVTFRCDPISEHNRLYWYRQTLGQGPEFLTYFQNEAQLEKSRLLSDRFSAERPKGSFSTLEIQRTEQGDSAMYLCASSETGDANYGYTFGSGTRLTVV.

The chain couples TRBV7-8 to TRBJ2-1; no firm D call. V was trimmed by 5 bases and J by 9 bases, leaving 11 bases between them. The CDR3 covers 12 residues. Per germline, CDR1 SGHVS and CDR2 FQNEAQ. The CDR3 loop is CASSGQLAEQFF. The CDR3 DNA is TGTGCCAGCAGCGGCCAGCTGGCTGAGCAGTTCTTC.

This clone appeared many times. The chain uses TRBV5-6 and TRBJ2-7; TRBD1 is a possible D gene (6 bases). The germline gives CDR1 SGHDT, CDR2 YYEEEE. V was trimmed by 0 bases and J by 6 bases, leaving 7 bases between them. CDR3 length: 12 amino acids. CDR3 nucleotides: TGTGCCAGCAGCTTGGTGGGGGCCGAGCAGTACTTC. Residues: CASSLVGAEQYF.

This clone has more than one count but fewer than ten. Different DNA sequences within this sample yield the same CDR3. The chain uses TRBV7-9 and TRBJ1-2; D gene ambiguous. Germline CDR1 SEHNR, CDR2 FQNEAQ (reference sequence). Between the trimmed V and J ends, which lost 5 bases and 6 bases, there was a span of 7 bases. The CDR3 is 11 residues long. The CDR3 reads CASSPGHGYTF. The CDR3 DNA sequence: TGTGCCAGCAGCCCAGGCCATGGCTACACCTTC. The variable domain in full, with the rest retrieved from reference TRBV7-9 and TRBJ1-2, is DTGVSQNPRHKITKRGQNVTFRCDPISEHNRLYWYRQTLGQGPEFLTYFQNEAQLEKSRLLSDRFSAERPKGSFSTLEIQRTEQGDSAMYLCASSPGHGYTFGSGTRLTVV.

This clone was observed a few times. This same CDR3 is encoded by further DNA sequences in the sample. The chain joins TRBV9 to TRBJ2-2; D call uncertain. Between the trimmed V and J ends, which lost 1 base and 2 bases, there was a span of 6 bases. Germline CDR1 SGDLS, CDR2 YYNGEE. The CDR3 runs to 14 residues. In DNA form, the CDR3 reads TGTGCCAGCAGCGTACTCACAAACACCGGGGAGCTGTTTTTT. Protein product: CASSVLTNTGELFF.

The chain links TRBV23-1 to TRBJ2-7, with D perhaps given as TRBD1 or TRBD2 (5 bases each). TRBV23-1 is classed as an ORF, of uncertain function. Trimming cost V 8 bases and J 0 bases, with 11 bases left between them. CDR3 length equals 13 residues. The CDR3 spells CASGHGSSYEQYV. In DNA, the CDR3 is TGCGCCAGCGGACATGGGAGCTCCTACGAGCAGTACGTC.